Below are 30 T cell receptor beta chains sequenced from a single sample in a study of cytomegalovirus exposure and HLA in healthy donors. Primers for the PCR totalled 60 Vbeta and 13 Jbeta. Clones were read by immunoSEQ multiplex PCR, and TCRdb kept only the in-frame ones, dropping some. The table shows about 98,000 clones, with 70% occurring only once. What was sequenced was PBMCs. These receptors came from a man aged 50-60 years in good health and CMV-seronegative.

This clone came up once. This chain connects TRBV7-8 to TRBJ1-4, with D possibly TRBD1 on 5 matching bases. Trimming left V 5 bases short and J 3 bases short, with 13 bases between. CDR3 size: 15 residues. Germline CDR1 is SGHVS and CDR2 is FQNEAQ. CDR3 in DNA: TGTGCCAGCAGCGGAGGAGGGGTAGCTAATGAAAAACTGTTTTTT. This sequence encodes CASSGGGVANEKLFF.

This clone was counted a few times. The V gene is TRBV6-4, the J gene TRBJ2-1; 10 nucleotides match TRBD2. The CDR3 spans 15 residues. V was pared by 3 bases and J by 8 bases, with 7 bases of the junction left unmatched. Germline loops: CDR1 MRHNA, CDR2 SNTAGT. The CDR3 sequence is CASSEERGGPDEQFF. The DNA for the CDR3 is TGTGCCAGCAGTGAAGAGCGGGGGGGCCCGGATGAGCAGTTCTTC.

The chain uses TRBV7-8 and TRBJ1-5, with D tentatively TRBD1 (5 bases). V was pared by 2 bases and J by 0 bases, with 11 bases between. This CDR3 is 16 amino acids long. Germline V CDR1 and CDR2: SGHVS, FQNEAQ. CDR3 coding DNA: TGTGCCAGCAGCTTAACAGGTTACTATAGCAATCAGCCCCAGCATTTT. It encodes CASSLTGYYSNQPQHF.

The chain joins TRBV28 to TRBJ1-2; 11 bases line up with TRBD1. The CDR3 length is 14 residues. From germline, CDR1 is MDHEN and CDR2 SYDVKM. The V gene end was trimmed by 4 bases and the J gene end by 4 bases; junction bases not matched to a gene: 2. CDR3 sequence reads: CASSSDRGLYGYTF. The CDR3, as DNA: TGTGCCAGCAGTTCGGACAGGGGGCTCTATGGCTACACCTTC.

The J gene is TRBJ1-1, the V gene TRBV18; the D is unclear. Trimming took 3 bases from V and 2 from J, leaving 10 bases between them. Germline V gene lookup returns CDR1 KGHSH and CDR2 LQKENI. This CDR3 is built from 14 residues. The DNA for the CDR3 is TGTGCCAGCTCACCTGAACAGACCAACACTGAAGCTTTCTTT. Amino acids: CASSPEQTNTEAFF.

The V call is TRBV9, the J call TRBJ2-4, with D perhaps matching TRBD1 (6 bases). CDR3 length: 13 amino acids. The V and J ends lost 0 bases and 15 bases respectively, with 16 bases between them. Germline V gene sequence: CDR1 SGDLS, CDR2 YYNGEE. CDR3 bases: TGTGCCAGCAGCGTAGCTCCGAGGGACACTCGGTACTTC. It encodes CASSVAPRDTRYF.

J is TRBJ1-3 and V is TRBV5-1; TRBD1 agrees at 7 bases. Per the germline V gene, CDR1 is SGHRS and CDR2 is YFSETQ. The CDR3 is made up of 14 amino acids. J gave up 2 bases and V 4 bases, and 3 bases lay outside the gene matches. CDR3 region: CASSGTETGNTIYF. CDR3 DNA: TGCGCCAGCAGCGGGACAGAGACTGGAAACACCATATATTTT.

The gene calls are TRBV11-3 and TRBJ2-2, with unresolved D. CDR1 and CDR2 (germline): SGHNT, YENEEA. This CDR3 has 14 residues. V was cut by 0 bases and J by 1 base, with 3 bases left in between. The CDR3 region is CASSLDRNTGELFF. The CDR3 coding sequence is TGTGCCAGCAGCTTAGATAGGAACACCGGGGAGCTGTTTTTT.

The J gene is TRBJ2-2, the V gene TRBV7-6; 9 nucleotides agree with TRBD2. The CDR3 contains 17 residues. With V trimmed by 1 base and J by 0 bases, 3 bases remained unmatched. CDR1 is SGHVS, CDR2 FNYEAQ, per germline. The CDR3 region is CASSLDERGANTGELFF. The CDR3 DNA sequence: TGTGCCAGCAGCTTAGATGAGCGGGGGGCGAACACCGGGGAGCTGTTTTTT.

CDR3 DNA sequence: TGTGCCAGCAGTTACGTAGCGGGAGGCCCCGAGGTGCTGTTCTTC. Residues: CASSYVAGGPEVLFF. The chain recombines TRBV6-6 with TRBJ2-1; 10 bases fit TRBD2. Germline CDR1 is MNHNY and CDR2 is SVGAGI (reference sequence). The CDR3 is 15 amino acids. V shed 2 bases, J shed 15 bases, and the junction held 13 bases outside the gene matches.

The rearrangement links TRBV10-1 to TRBJ1-1, with D unclear. Germline V gives CDR1 WNHNN, CDR2 SYGVQD (reference sequence). This CDR3 comprises 17 residues. Deletions cut 11 bases from V and 6 bases from J, with 31 bases between. This chain's CDR3 is CAHEGNKGDQGRPEAFF. CDR3 sequence (DNA): TGCGCCCACGAAGGAAATAAGGGTGACCAAGGGAGGCCTGAAGCTTTCTTT.

This clone was counted once. The chain links TRBV19 to TRBJ1-6, with 9 positions matching TRBD1. CDR1 is LNHDA, CDR2 SQIVND, per germline (reference sequence). J lost 0 bases, V lost 8 bases, and 11 bases had no gene match. The CDR3 totals 18 residues. CDR3 amino acids: CASAEDRGVLSYNSPLHF. The CDR3 DNA reads TGTGCCAGTGCCGAGGACAGGGGTGTCCTCTCCTATAATTCACCCCTCCACTTT.

The sample holds a few counts of this clone. The chain has TRBV2 and TRBJ1-5; 8 bases are a match to TRBD1. Germline-derived CDR1 and CDR2 are SNHLY and FYNNEI. V lost 6 bases, J lost 4 bases, and 8 bases stayed unmatched. The CDR3 spans 15 residues. The CDR3 reads CASRSGTGGNQPQHF. For the CDR3, the DNA is TGTGCCAGCAGAAGCGGGACAGGTGGAAATCAGCCCCAGCATTTT.

The DNA of the CDR3 is TGCGCCAGCAGCCCGACAGGGGGCCTCAACACCGGGGAGCTGTTTTTT. It is translated as CASSPTGGLNTGELFF. The V gene is TRBV5-1, the J gene TRBJ2-2, with TRBD1 identical over 10 bases. There are 16 residues in the CDR3. The V gene end was trimmed by 4 bases and the J gene end by 2 bases; junction bases not matched to a gene: 5. CDR1 SGHRS and CDR2 YFSETQ come from the germline V gene.

V usage is TRBV5-1 and J usage is TRBJ2-7; unclear D gene. Germline V gene data show CDR1 as SGHRS and CDR2 as YFSETQ. The CDR3 is 11 residues long. V lost 3 bases and J 5 bases, leaving 6 bases between the germline ends. The CDR3 region has the DNA TGCGCCAGCAGCTATATCCACGAGCAGTACTTC. Its protein product is CASSYIHEQYF.

The CDR3 nucleotides read TGTGCCAGCCGACTAGCGACACTACAATCAGATACGCAGTATTTT. Translation: CASRLATLQSDTQYF. The chain combines TRBV19 with TRBJ2-3; the match to TRBD2 covers 8 bases. The junction had 12 bases not matched to a gene; V was cut back by 9 bases and J by 4 bases. The CDR3 contains 15 residues. Germline CDR1 reads LNHDA; CDR2 reads SQIVND (reference sequence).

The chain joins TRBV30 to TRBJ2-1; weak D call: TRBD1 (6 bases). The CDR3 is 13 residues long. Trimming pared 7 bases from V and 4 bases from J, leaving 14 bases between. Germline CDR1 and CDR2: GTSNPN and SVGIG (reference sequence). In DNA form, the CDR3 reads TGTGCCTTAACCACGGACAGATACAATGAGCAGTTCTTC. This gives the protein CALTTDRYNEQFF.

The CDR3: CASSLSRTYEQYF. The CDR3 DNA reads as TGTGCCAGCAGTTTAAGCAGGACCTACGAGCAGTACTTC. The chain uses TRBV27 and TRBJ2-7; unclear D gene. Trimming removed 2 bases at V and 2 bases at J, with 7 bases between. CDR1 is MNHEY and CDR2 is SMNVEV in the germline V gene (reference sequence). The length of the CDR3 is 13 residues.

The chain couples TRBV2 to TRBJ2-1; TRBD1 matches 9 bases. The trim removed 3 bases at V and 8 bases at J, leaving 14 bases unmatched. The CDR3 is 17 amino acids. CDR1 is SNHLY, CDR2 FYNNEI, per germline. The CDR3 here is CASSDPYRGLHVDEQFF. The CDR3 DNA sequence: TGTGCCAGCAGTGACCCCTACAGGGGGCTCCATGTGGATGAGCAGTTCTTC.

J is TRBJ2-5 and V is TRBV10-3, with TRBD1 as a possible D gene (6 bases). The assigned J gene may be wrong: the sequence end matches TRBJ2-7 better. Germline lookup yields CDR1 ENHRY and CDR2 SYGVKD. The CDR3 loop spans 12 amino acids. In DNA form, the CDR3 reads TGTGCCATCCGCGGACAGTCCTACGAGCAGTACTTC. This gives the protein CAIRGQSYEQYF.

In the case of this clone: Germline and junction disagree at one end, which may indicate a read error. The chain couples TRBV7-7 to TRBJ2-7; tentative D call: TRBD1 (7 bases). Germline CDR1 is SSHAT and CDR2 is FNYEAQ (reference sequence). CDR3 length: 15 amino acids. The DNA for the CDR3 is TGTGCTAGCAGCTTAAACCAGGGGGGATTCTACGAGCAGTACTTC. It translates to CASSLNQGGFYEQYF.

The J gene is TRBJ1-1, the V gene TRBV19; D possibly corresponds to TRBD1 (5 bases). Germline CDR1 and CDR2: LNHDA and SQIVND (reference sequence). V shed 7 bases and J shed 8 bases, with 14 bases lying between them. This CDR3 is built from 12 residues. The CDR3 loop reads CASNPRAGEAFF. The CDR3 DNA reads TGTGCCAGTAACCCAAGAGCAGGGGAAGCTTTCTTT.

The chain couples TRBV5-1 to TRBJ1-4; D perhaps matches TRBD1 (5 bases). This CDR3 spans 16 amino acids. Trimming removed 5 bases from V and 5 bases from J, with 19 bases in between. From germline, CDR1 is SGHRS and CDR2 YFSETQ. The CDR3 DNA reads as TGCGCCAGCAGTTTTCAGGGTTCTATGGGAAATGAAAAACTGTTTTTT. This codes for CASSFQGSMGNEKLFF.

This sequence joins TRBV7-6 and TRBJ2-1; a weak D match, TRBD2 (5 bases). The CDR3 covers 17 residues. Germline V gene sequence: CDR1 SGHVS, CDR2 FNYEAQ. Between the trimmed V and J ends, which lost 2 bases and 1 base, there was a span of 15 bases. The CDR3, as DNA: TGTGCCAGCAGCTTAAGTTCGGGATCCCCTTCCTACAATGAGCAGTTCTTC. Translation gives CASSLSSGSPSYNEQFF.

The V gene is TRBV10-1, the J gene TRBJ2-2; possible D gene TRBD1, 6 bases. The germline CDR1 and CDR2 sequences are WNHNN and SYGVQD (reference sequence). The V gene lost 8 bases and the J gene lost 6 bases, with 13 bases spanning the gap. The CDR3 is made up of 13 amino acids. CDR3 residues: CASARGFAGELFF. Here the CDR3 DNA reads TGCGCCAGCGCGAGGGGGTTCGCCGGGGAGCTGTTTTTT.

V and J are TRBV9 and TRBJ2-7; no clear D. Germline CDR1 is SGDLS and CDR2 is YYNGEE. Trimming stripped 1 base from V and 0 bases from J, with 8 bases between. This CDR3 spans 14 amino acids. This CDR3 reads CASSVRTSSYEQYF. CDR3 in DNA: TGTGCCAGCAGCGTAAGAACATCCTCCTACGAGCAGTACTTC.

This chain connects TRBV6-1 to TRBJ1-2, with 8 bases identical to TRBD1. The CDR3 runs 15 residues. Germline CDR1 reads MNHNS; CDR2 reads SASEGT. V was clipped by 6 bases and J by 1 base; unmatched bases: 7. CDR3 nucleotide sequence: TGTGCCAGCAGCCGGACAGGGAAGGGTAACTATGGCTACACCTTC. It encodes CASSRTGKGNYGYTF.

The chain uses TRBV10-3 and TRBJ1-5; TRBD1 is a possible D gene (6 bases). V lost 4 bases to trimming and J lost 6 bases, with 10 bases between them. Germline lookup yields CDR1 ENHRY and CDR2 SYGVKD. The CDR3 is 13 amino acids. Here the CDR3 reads CAISASQGQPQHF. The DNA of the CDR3 is TGTGCCATCAGTGCGTCACAGGGTCAGCCCCAGCATTTT.

The rearrangement links TRBV7-2 to TRBJ2-3; the D gene is possibly TRBD1 (5 bases). The CDR3 sequence is 14 residues long. In germline, CDR1 is SGHTA, CDR2 FQGNSA. Trimming shortened V by 1 base and J by 2 bases, and 7 bases separated the two germline ends. The DNA of the CDR3 is TGTGCCAGCAGCTTAGACAGGACCACAGATACGCAGTATTTT. Translating it yields CASSLDRTTDTQYF.

For this clone: At one of its ends the junction is not consistent with the germline gene, which may arise from a read error. The genes are TRBV7-7 and TRBJ2-5; 15 bases match TRBD2. This CDR3 has 17 amino acids. The germline V gene has CDR1 SSHAT and CDR2 FNYEAQ (reference sequence). CDR3 DNA: TGTGCTAGCAGCTTATCGGGACTAGCGGGGGGAAGAGAGACCCAGTACTTC. As protein: CASSLSGLAGGRETQYF. Looking up the rest from reference TRBV7-7 and TRBJ2-5 gives the full variable domain: GAGVSQSPRYKVTKRGQDVTLRCDPISSHATLYWYQQALGQGPEFLTYFNYEAQPDKSGLPSDRFSAERPEGSISTLTIQRTEQRDSAMYRCASSLSGLAGGRETQYFGPGTRLLVL.